Listed here are 24 T cell receptor beta chains from one sample, sequenced in a study of response to subunit inactivated influenza vaccine. TCRdb reanalysed the RT-PCR reads using MiXCR and keeps one entry per CDR3 protein. This table has about 700,000 distinct CDR3 sequences, over 11% appearing once. Source: PBMCs from blood, taken about 14 days before vaccination. The receptors stem from a man aged 50-60 years who received an inactivated influenza vaccine.

The chain has TRBV29-1 and TRBJ1-5; D gene unclear. Germline lookup yields CDR1 SQVTM and CDR2 ANQGSEA. V was trimmed by 4 bases and J by 4 bases, leaving 14 bases between them. The CDR3 extends over 14 amino acids. The CDR3 sequence: CSVVVSGGNQPQHF. The CDR3 nucleotides read TGCAGCGTTGTTGTGAGCGGAGGAAATCAGCCCCAGCATTTT.

The chain couples TRBV5-6 to TRBJ1-6, with 9 bases matching TRBD1. Germline V gene lookup returns CDR1 SGHDT and CDR2 YYEEEE. The CDR3 length is 13 residues. V gave up 4 bases and J gave up 14 bases; unmatched junction bases: 7. CDR3 in amino acids: CASSVTGTGTLHF. The CDR3 DNA is TGTGCCAGCAGCGTGACCGGGACAGGGACCCTCCACTTT.

The CDR3 region has the DNA TGCGCCAGCAGCCAAGTAACAGGGGGTATGAACACTGAAGCTTTCTTT. It yields the protein CASSQVTGGMNTEAFF. The chain has TRBV4-1 and TRBJ1-1; the match to TRBD1 covers 8 bases. The CDR3 runs to 16 residues. In germline, CDR1 is MGHRA, CDR2 YSYEKL. The ends lost 1 base at V and 0 bases at J; junction bases unmatched: 4.

This clonotype was counted between two and nine times. The chain combines TRBV5-1 with TRBJ2-5; no clear D gene. V was clipped by 1 base and J by 1 base, with 8 bases between them. The CDR3 sequence is 14 residues long. The V gene's germline CDR1 is SGHRS and CDR2 YFSETQ. The CDR3 loop is CASSLTMAQETQYF. CDR3 in DNA: TGCGCCAGCAGCTTGACTATGGCCCAAGAGACCCAGTACTTC.

This clonotype was seen only a few times. The V call is TRBV7-8, the J call TRBJ1-1; a weak D match, TRBD1 (6 bases). V shed 1 base and J shed 8 bases, with 14 bases lying between them. Germline CDR1 reads SGHVS; CDR2 reads FQNEAQ. The CDR3 sequence is 14 residues long. The CDR3 DNA reads as TGTGCCAGCAGCTTAGAGGGGGGGGCTTCAGAAGCTTTCTTT. Residues: CASSLEGGASEAFF.

This chain joins TRBV28 and TRBJ1-5; D not resolved. Deletions cut 7 bases from V and 3 bases from J, with 10 bases between. Germline V CDR1 and CDR2: MDHEN, SYDVKM. CDR3 size: 13 residues. CDR3 amino acids: CASTRGVNQPQHF. The DNA of the CDR3 is TGTGCCAGCACCCGCGGGGTCAATCAGCCCCAGCATTTT.

This clonotype occurred a few times. The chain has TRBV4-3 and TRBJ1-6; 7 nucleotides line up with TRBD1. The CDR3 is 15 amino acids. Germline V CDR1 and CDR2: LGHNA, YSLEER. V shed 1 base and J 4 bases; nucleotides not matched to a gene: 1. As DNA, the CDR3 is TGCGCCAGCAGCCAAGTACAGGGGTATAATTCACCCCTCCACTTT. This translates into CASSQVQGYNSPLHF.

The chain links TRBV27 to TRBJ2-7; 10 bases fit TRBD1. Germline-derived CDR1 and CDR2 are MNHEY and SMNVEV (reference sequence). The trim removed 6 bases at V and 2 bases at J, leaving 13 bases unmatched. The CDR3 totals 17 residues. The chain's CDR3 is CASRLFSGTGDAYEQYF. The CDR3 bases are TGTGCCAGCAGGCTATTCTCAGGGACAGGGGATGCCTACGAGCAGTACTTC.

V usage is TRBV4-1 and J usage is TRBJ2-7; 7 bases map to TRBD1. The germline gives CDR1 MGHRA, CDR2 YSYEKL. This CDR3 is 16 amino acids long. After removal of 4 bases from V and 3 bases from J, the junction contained 12 bases not matched to a gene. CDR3 nucleotide sequence: TGCGCCAGCAGCCCGACGAGACAGGGATTCGTCTACGAGCAGTACTTC. It translates to CASSPTRQGFVYEQYF.

The chain has TRBV4-1 and TRBJ2-3, with 9 bases that match TRBD2. The J segment lost 3 bases and the V segment lost 1 base, leaving 5 bases of the junction unmatched. Germline lookup yields CDR1 MGHRA and CDR2 YSYEKL. The CDR3 contains 16 residues. CDR3: CASSQVGLAGTDTQYF. The CDR3 DNA reads as TGCGCCAGCAGCCAAGTCGGGCTAGCGGGGACAGATACGCAGTATTTT.

CDR3 residues: CASSLWLNEQYF. The DNA for the CDR3 is TGTGCCAGCAGCTTATGGTTGAACGAGCAGTACTTC. The chain couples TRBV5-5 to TRBJ2-7; D not certain. Trimming cost V 2 bases and J 5 bases, with 8 bases left between them. Germline values: CDR1 SGHKS, CDR2 YYEKEE (reference sequence). There are 12 residues in the CDR3.

This clonotype has ten or more counts. The V call is TRBV12-3 or TRBV12-4, the J call TRBJ1-5; no definite D call. V lost 1 base, J lost 4 bases, and 11 bases lay in between. The CDR3 sequence is 15 residues long. The CDR3 coding sequence is TGTGCCAGCAGTTTAGGGGTGCGGGAGAATCAGCCCCAGCATTTT. Translated: CASSLGVRENQPQHF.

The V gene is TRBV25-1, the J gene TRBJ2-2, with a possible D match to TRBD2 (6 bases). Trimming shortened V by 4 bases and J by 4 bases, and 19 bases separated the two germline ends. There are 17 residues in the CDR3. Germline values: CDR1 MGHDK, CDR2 SYGVNS. CDR3 protein: CASSANGGPSSTGELFF. CDR3 in DNA: TGTGCCAGCAGTGCCAACGGGGGACCGAGCAGCACCGGGGAGCTGTTTTTT.

V is TRBV3-1 and J is TRBJ2-2, with 7 bases lining up with TRBD1. The V segment lost 6 bases and the J segment 4 bases; nucleotides outside the gene matches: 8. This CDR3 has 15 amino acids. Per germline, CDR1 LGHDT and CDR2 YNNKEL (reference sequence). Written as DNA, the CDR3 is TGTGCCAGCAGACCGACAGGGACGGGCACCGGGGAGCTGTTTTTT. This translates into CASRPTGTGTGELFF.

This clonotype was seen only a few times. This chain joins TRBV29-1 and TRBJ1-2; no firm D call. Trimming removed 6 bases at V and 5 bases at J, with 10 bases between. The CDR3 has 11 amino acids. Germline values: CDR1 SQVTM, CDR2 ANQGSEA. CDR3 amino acids: CSVTTVYGYTF. CDR3 DNA: TGCAGCGTGACGACGGTTTATGGCTACACCTTC.

This clonotype was counted between two and nine times. The chain joins TRBV29-1 to TRBJ2-1; 10 nucleotides align to TRBD2. J gave up 8 bases and V 8 bases, and 12 bases lay outside the gene matches. Per the germline V gene, CDR1 is SQVTM and CDR2 is ANQGSEA. This CDR3 spans 14 amino acids. The CDR3 DNA reads TGCAGCCCACATCTAGCGGGAGCGGGGGATGAGCAGTTCTTC. Translation: CSPHLAGAGDEQFF.

The genes are TRBV10-3 and TRBJ2-7; 8 bases map to TRBD1. CDR1 is ENHRY and CDR2 is SYGVKD in the germline V gene. This CDR3 spans 12 amino acids. V gave up 10 bases and J gave up 2 bases; unmatched junction bases: 4. DNA for the CDR3: TGTGCCACGGGACAGGACACCTACGAGCAGTACTTC. Translated: CATGQDTYEQYF.

The chain couples TRBV10-3 to TRBJ2-1, with 8 bases lining up with TRBD1. Germline V gene sequence: CDR1 ENHRY, CDR2 SYGVKD. The CDR3 covers 14 residues. J gave up 3 bases and V 10 bases, and 8 bases lay outside the gene matches. The chain's CDR3 is CATKPGGGYNEQFF. CDR3 DNA: TGTGCCACAAAACCAGGGGGCGGCTACAATGAGCAGTTCTTC.

The sample holds a few counts of this clonotype. In nucleotides, the CDR3 is TGCAGCGTTGTGGAGGCTGGGCTATATGGCTACACCTTC. Amino acids: CSVVEAGLYGYTF. J is TRBJ1-2 and V is TRBV29-1; no reliable D call. Per germline, CDR1 SQVTM and CDR2 ANQGSEA. Trimming took off 4 bases at V and 5 bases at J, with 14 bases between the two ends. CDR3 length: 13 amino acids.

This sequence joins TRBV20-1 and TRBJ1-1; 7 bases align to TRBD1. The V gene end was trimmed by 2 bases and the J gene end by 1 base; junction bases not matched to a gene: 7. Per germline, CDR1 DFQATT and CDR2 SNEGSKA (reference sequence). This CDR3 has 15 residues. CDR3 DNA sequence: TGCAGTGCTAGACTCCGGGACAGTTGGAACACTGAAGCTTTCTTT. Translation gives CSARLRDSWNTEAFF.

The genes are TRBV4-1 and TRBJ2-3, with TRBD1 identical over 8 bases. Trimming at V came to 2 bases and at J to 0 bases, leaving 4 bases not matched to a gene. Germline V gene lookup returns CDR1 MGHRA and CDR2 YSYEKL. This CDR3 region has 16 residues. CDR3 region: CASSQNRGISTDTQYF. In DNA form, the CDR3 reads TGCGCCAGCAGCCAAAACAGGGGGATTAGCACAGATACGCAGTATTTT.

The V and J genes are TRBV7-9 and TRBJ2-3; D is unclear. Germline CDR1 is SEHNR and CDR2 is FQNEAQ (reference sequence). This CDR3 comprises 17 residues. V lost 5 bases, J lost 2 bases, and 20 bases lay in between. The CDR3 sequence: CASSPALLLSNTDTQYF. CDR3 coding DNA: TGTGCCAGCAGCCCGGCCCTTCTCCTGTCGAACACAGATACGCAGTATTTT.

The chain has TRBV5-5 and TRBJ1-1; 9 nucleotides line up with TRBD1. The germline CDR1 and CDR2 sequences are SGHKS and YYEKEE (reference sequence). V was pared by 2 bases and J by 0 bases, with 5 bases of the junction left unmatched. The CDR3 has 16 amino acids. This CDR3 is CASSLGQGHMNTEAFF. The CDR3, as DNA: TGTGCCAGCAGCTTAGGACAGGGGCACATGAACACTGAAGCTTTCTTT.

This chain links TRBV3-1 with TRBJ1-5, with TRBD1 as a possible D gene (5 bases). Germline values: CDR1 LGHDT, CDR2 YNNKEL (reference sequence). This CDR3 is built from 13 residues. Trimming pared 3 bases from V and 5 bases from J, leaving 8 bases between. The CDR3 nucleotides read TGTGCCAGCAGCCATCTAGGGGATCAGCCCCAGCATTTT. This sequence encodes CASSHLGDQPQHF.